Shown below are 3 T cell receptor beta chains from a single sample sequenced in a study of blood T cell repertoires in COVID-19. Here immunoSEQ multiplex PCR was the method, and the copy in TCRdb shows in-frame clones only, minus some. The table shows about 410,000 clones, with 86% occurring only once. Sequenced sample: peripheral blood. The receptors derive from a young woman with active or convalescent COVID-19.

A word on this clone: This sample also contains other DNA sequences that code for the same CDR3. The rearrangement uses TRBV6-5 and TRBJ1-4; no definite D call. V was pared by 2 bases and J by 5 bases, with 6 bases between. Germline V gives CDR1 MNHEY, CDR2 SVGAGI. The CDR3 has 13 amino acids. CDR3 sequence: CASSYRGNEKLFF. The CDR3 DNA reads as TGTGCCAGCAGTTACCGGGGAAATGAAAAACTGTTTTTT.

This clone was seen just once. V and J are TRBV19 and TRBJ1-6, with unresolved D. Germline CDR1 is LNHDA and CDR2 is SQIVND (reference sequence). Trimming removed 4 bases from V and 7 bases from J, with 14 bases in between. The CDR3 is 15 amino acids. Written as DNA, the CDR3 is TGTGCCAGTAGTACGACACTGGATAGGAATTCACCCCTCCACTTT. Amino acids: CASSTTLDRNSPLHF.

The V call is TRBV5-5, the J call TRBJ1-2, with D maybe TRBD1 (6 bases). The CDR3 spans 14 residues. V lost 0 bases and J 0 bases, leaving 6 bases between the germline ends. Germline V gene lookup returns CDR1 SGHKS and CDR2 YYEKEE (reference sequence). This chain's CDR3 is CASSLGTANYGYTF. The CDR3 DNA follows: TGTGCCAGCAGCTTGGGGACAGCTAACTATGGCTACACCTTC.